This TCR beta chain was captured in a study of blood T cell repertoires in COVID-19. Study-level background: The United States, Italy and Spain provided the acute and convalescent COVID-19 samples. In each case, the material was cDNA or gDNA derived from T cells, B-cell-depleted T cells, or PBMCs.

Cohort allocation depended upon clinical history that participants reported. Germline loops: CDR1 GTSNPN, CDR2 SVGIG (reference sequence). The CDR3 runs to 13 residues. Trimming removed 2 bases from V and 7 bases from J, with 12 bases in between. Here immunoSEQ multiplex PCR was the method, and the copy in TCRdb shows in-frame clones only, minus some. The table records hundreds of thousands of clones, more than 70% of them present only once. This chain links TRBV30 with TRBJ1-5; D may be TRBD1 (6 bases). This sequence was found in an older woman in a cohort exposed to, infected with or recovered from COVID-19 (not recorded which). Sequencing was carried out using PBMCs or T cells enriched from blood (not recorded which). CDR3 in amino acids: CAWSNEGGQPQHF. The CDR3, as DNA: TGTGCCTGGAGTAACGAGGGGGGGCAGCCCCAGCATTTT. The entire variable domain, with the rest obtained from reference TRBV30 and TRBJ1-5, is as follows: SQTIHQWPATLVQPVGSPLSLECTVEGTSNPNLYWYRQAAGRGLQLLFYSVGIGQISSEVPQNLSASRPQDRQFILSSKKLLLSDSGFYLCAWSNEGGQPQHFGDGTRLSIL.